This T cell receptor beta chain originates from a study of CD8 T cells in ankylosing spondylitis. Overall study findings and caveats: Characteristic, it appeared, of ankylosing spondylitis blood was a TCR beta motif of several highly homologous variants. Researchers reportedly found disease-linked clones significantly enriched in matched ankylosing spondylitis synovial fluid.

Using quantitative 5'-RACE with molecular barcodes, the authors made TCR beta libraries. TCRdb re-derived calls from the 5' RACE reads in MiXCR, one entry per CDR3 protein. The data contain about 240,000 distinct CDR3 sequences, over 8.5% of them singletons. This clonotype showed up just a few times. Its antigen is unidentified. The CDR3 is 15 residues long. Germline CDR1 SQVTM, CDR2 ANQGSEA. The germline V and J ends were trimmed by 7 bases and 8 bases, with 24 bases remaining between them. This chain joins TRBV29-1 and TRBJ2-1, with D maybe TRBD2 (7 bases). This receptor was obtained from a male donor with ankylosing spondylitis or in good health (not recorded which). What was sequenced was blood, either unsorted or a sorted T cell fraction (not recorded which). The CDR3 protein is CSGGGGREHPDEQFF. In DNA form, the CDR3 reads TGCAGCGGTGGGGGGGGGCGGGAGCACCCGGATGAGCAGTTCTTC.